Listed below are T cell receptor beta chains from one sample, sequenced in a study of monozygotic twins with inflammatory bowel disease. Using the 5' RACE reads, TCRdb records one entry per CDR3 protein without DNA. The listing records roughly 120,000 distinct CDR3 sequences. The source material was blood. Receptors originate from a human donor with ulcerative colitis or Crohn's disease, or a healthy co-twin of an affected twin (not recorded which). Each CDR3 is given with its conserved first and last residue.

V	J	CDR3
TRBV5-1	TRBJ2-5	CASSSEGLAQETQYF
TRBV29-1	TRBJ2-5	CSVEDQTDKETQYF
TRBV6-1	TRBJ2-1	CASSERNSNNEQFF
TRBV27	TRBJ1-2	CASSHDSYGYTF
TRBV2	TRBJ2-5	CASSEETPLGAQYF
TRBV19	TRBJ2-5	CASSMQGWETQYF
TRBV7-3	TRBJ1-1	CASSPTGVRGTEAFF
TRBV6-1	TRBJ1-4	CASSEVGEKLSF
TRBV18	TRBJ1-3	CASSPLGTGNGNTIYF
TRBV5-5	TRBJ2-3	CASSLGWEGLDTQYF
TRBV29-1	TRBJ2-2	CSVVLGTGELFF
TRBV10-3	TRBJ1-1	CAISDSGRAEAFF
TRBV5-5	TRBJ2-2	CASSYPGGRPPYTGELFF
TRBV5-1	TRBJ2-7	CARKKTGNSYEQYF
TRBV7-9	TRBJ2-1	CASSLAPTRNEQFF
TRBV6-2/TRBV6-3	TRBJ2-4	CASSTGPTLEAKNIQYF
TRBV18	TRBJ1-3	CASSPTTGLRGNTIYF
TRBV28	TRBJ2-7	CASSFSRTVQYF
TRBV9	TRBJ1-2	CASSIGPGNYGYTF
TRBV7-8	TRBJ2-2	CASSPVLAGAISTGELFF
TRBV11-3	TRBJ2-1	CASSSPTSGGTQQFF
TRBV29-1	TRBJ2-1	CSVDGRDSLYNEQFF
TRBV5-1	TRBJ2-2	CASSLSPWTGDGELFF
TRBV7-9	TRBJ1-1	CASSPNRGRRTEAFF
TRBV6-1	TRBJ1-6	CASSPGLYNSPLHF